The TCR beta chain described here comes from a study of blood T cell repertoires in COVID-19 (dated by TCRdb to the early 2020s). Regarding the study in general: The collaborator samples originated in the United States, Italy and Spain and spanned the acute and convalescent phases of COVID-19. The prospective study material was composed of cDNA or gDNA derived from T cells, B-cell-depleted T cells, or PBMCs. The dataset comprised deeply sampled blood TCRbeta repertoires from subjects exposed to, actively infected with, or recovered from COVID-19. The repertoires were made available in a free public database intended to serve as a resource for research on the immune response to SARS-CoV-2. Samples came from the ongoing ImmuneRACE study (first 160 participants) plus 1,254 subjects from 6 global collaborators. Sample metadata almost always included a de-identified subject ID, COVID-19 status, age in years and sex. Where HLA class I and class II types were available, the types were taken from metadata supplied by the sample provider, not from assay-based typing. What the authors observed across the whole study: The quantity of clinical and demographic metadata differed by source and by participant and was supplied without curation.

Enrolling through a virtual design, the prospective study's participants ranged in age from roughly 18 to 95 years and lived across 24 United States geographic areas. Cohort assignment in the prospective study relied on participant-reported clinical history from a screening survey and a study questionnaire. Each participant in the prospective study had whole blood, serum and a nasopharyngeal or oropharyngeal swab collected by mobile phlebotomists. Participants in the prospective study had the option to provide additional blood draws and questionnaires over a roughly two-month period. Prospective study blood samples were shipped either frozen or at room temperature before DNA extraction. In the case of this clone: Its binding antigen is unknown. No quality values exist for individual bases; no much larger clone is one base distant.

Between the V and J ends, shortened by 0 bases and 4 bases respectively, the junction contains 9 bases. CDR1 and CDR2 are drawn from the germline V gene (reference sequence): MNHEY, SMNVEV. Including the terminal cysteine and phenylalanine, the CDR3 comprises 15 residues. This entry keeps only the CDR3 DNA: 45 bases, framed from base 1. TCRbeta CDR3 regions were amplified from genomic DNA by means of the immunoSEQ Assay, a bias-controlled multiplex PCR. In the source study's methods: Nucleated cell counts per sample were estimated from amplification of reference gene primers within the assay. To quantify the absolute abundance of each unique TCRbeta CDR3 rearrangement, sequence reads were collapsed and filtered. For each sample, productive Simpson clonality was calculated as the square root of Simpson's diversity index across productive rearrangements. TCRdb re-hosts the immuneACCESS table, in-frame sequences only. Its copies lack some clones; in the studies checked, an unresolved V gene accounts for under half of them, and the cause for the rest is not known. Clone size and the V and J calls come from that table; the DNA yielded D and trimming. The sample records about 250,000 clones, 85% of which are singletons. 9.1% of the sample belongs to the ten largest clones.

The TCR originated in a woman aged 45 to 65 with acute COVID-19. The rearranged segments are TRBV27 and TRBJ1-4, with no confidently assigned D gene. The sequenced material came from PBMCs or T cells enriched from blood (not recorded which). The nucleotides read TGTGCCAGCAGTTTATCCTGGGCAGTTAATGAAAAACTGTTTTTT. Its coded protein is CASSLSWAVNEKLFF.